Following are 18 T cell receptor beta chains from one sample sequenced in a study of blood T cell repertoires in COVID-19. TCRdb keeps only in-frame clones here, not all; method: immunoSEQ multiplex PCR. In the table there are under 30,000 clones, roughly 89% of which are singletons. The material sequenced was peripheral blood. These receptors were obtained from a woman of 80 years or more with active or convalescent COVID-19.

The CDR3 region has the DNA TGCAGCGTTGAATTGACAGGGACCTACGAGCAGTACTTC. The encoded protein is CSVELTGTYEQYF. The V gene is TRBV29-1, the J gene TRBJ2-7; 7 bases are a match to TRBD1. This CDR3 comprises 13 residues. CDR1 is SQVTM, CDR2 ANQGSEA, per germline. The trim removed 2 bases at V and 2 bases at J, leaving 3 bases unmatched.

The chain joins TRBV5-1 to TRBJ2-3; TRBD2 matches at 7 bases. This CDR3 is built from 15 residues. The trim removed 4 bases at V and 2 bases at J, leaving 7 bases unmatched. The germline V gene has CDR1 SGHRS and CDR2 YFSETQ. CDR3 nucleotides: TGCGCCAGCAGCCCTCAGCGGGGAACCACAGATACGCAGTATTTT. Its translation is CASSPQRGTTDTQYF.

This sequence joins TRBV19 and TRBJ2-2; possible D gene TRBD2, 6 bases. Trimming removed 1 base from V and 4 bases from J, with 7 bases in between. This CDR3 is 14 amino acids long. Germline V CDR1 and CDR2: LNHDA, SQIVND (reference sequence). This chain's CDR3 is CASSIAGVTGELFF. In nucleotides, the CDR3 is TGTGCCAGTAGTATAGCGGGAGTCACCGGGGAGCTGTTTTTT.

The table lists this clone with a count of one. The chain joins TRBV13 to TRBJ2-1, with 11 bases fitting TRBD2. Germline-derived CDR1 and CDR2 are PRHDT and FYEKMQ (reference sequence). The CDR3 is 17 residues long. Trimming removed 0 bases from V and 2 bases from J; junction bases left unmatched: 3. In DNA form, the CDR3 reads TGTGCCAGCAGCTTAGGCCTTAGCGGGGGGGCCTACAATGAGCAGTTCTTC. The encoded protein is CASSLGLSGGAYNEQFF.

The chain uses TRBV5-5 and TRBJ2-7; D gene uncertain. The germline gives CDR1 SGHKS, CDR2 YYEKEE (reference sequence). Trimming stripped 0 bases from V and 6 bases from J, with 10 bases between. CDR3 length equals 13 residues. In nucleotides, the CDR3 is TGTGCCAGCAGCTTGGTGGTTGGGCTCGAGCAGTACTTC. Translated, it gives CASSLVVGLEQYF. Together with reference TRBV5-5 and TRBJ2-7, the CDR3 gives the full variable domain: DAGVTQSPTHLIKTRGQQVTLRCSPISGHKSVSWYQQVLGQGPQFIFQYYEKEERGRGNFPDRFSARQFPNYSSELNVNALLLGDSALYLCASSLVVGLEQYFGPGTRLTVT.

This clone was recorded a few times. The chain uses TRBV7-9 and TRBJ1-1, with 9 nucleotides matching TRBD1. From germline, CDR1 is SEHNR and CDR2 FQNEAQ (reference sequence). The CDR3 has 14 residues. J lost 6 bases, V lost 4 bases, and 6 bases had no gene match. In DNA, the CDR3 is TGTGCCAGCAGCTCTCCGGGACAGGGAGCTGAAGCTTTCTTT. It encodes CASSSPGQGAEAFF.

This clone was counted a few times. This rearrangement joins TRBV6-2 or TRBV6-3 to TRBJ2-1, with D tentatively TRBD2 (6 bases). Trimming shortened V by 2 bases and J by 7 bases, and 6 bases separated the two germline ends. Per germline, CDR1 MNHEY and CDR2 SVGEGT. The CDR3 is 12 residues long. The CDR3 DNA follows: TGTGCCAGCAGTTACGCGGGAAATGAGCAGTTCTTC. Amino acid sequence: CASSYAGNEQFF.

The genes are TRBV9 and TRBJ2-6; possibly TRBD1 for D (6 bases). The CDR3 covers 15 residues. The V and J ends lost 3 bases and 4 bases respectively, with 11 bases between them. In germline, CDR1 is SGDLS, CDR2 YYNGEE. The CDR3 loop reads CASSADRGGANVLTF. The DNA of the CDR3 is TGTGCCAGCAGCGCGGACAGAGGGGGGGCCAACGTCCTGACTTTC. The full variable domain, its missing parts supplied by reference TRBV9 and TRBJ2-6, is DSGVTQTPKHLITATGQRVTLRCSPRSGDLSVYWYQQSLDQGLQFLIQYYNGEERAKGNILERFSAQQFPDLHSELNLSSLELGDSALYFCASSADRGGANVLTFGAGSRLTVL.

In its sample, this clone was seen a few times. The gene calls are TRBV6-5 and TRBJ2-2; 9 bases map to TRBD1. V dropped 6 bases and J dropped 0; count of bases not matched to a gene: 2. This CDR3 has 15 residues. Germline V gene lookup returns CDR1 MNHEY and CDR2 SVGAGI. CDR3 sequence reads: CASSWDRANTGELFF. The CDR3, as DNA: TGTGCCAGCAGCTGGGACAGGGCGAACACCGGGGAGCTGTTTTTT.

CDR3 protein: CASSSNPRLFQETQYF. The DNA of the CDR3 is TGCGCCAGCAGCAGTAACCCACGGTTATTCCAAGAGACCCAGTACTTC. The V call is TRBV5-1, the J call TRBJ2-5; D remains unclear. Germline-derived CDR1 and CDR2 are SGHRS and YFSETQ. Trimming stripped 4 bases from V and 1 base from J, with 17 bases between. The CDR3 covers 16 residues.

This clone was counted only a few times. The chain employs TRBV5-6 and TRBJ1-4, with a weak D call TRBD1 (6 bases). Germline CDR1 and CDR2: SGHDT and YYEEEE. This CDR3 is built from 14 residues. With 2 bases removed from V and 7 bases from J, the gap between germline ends came to 12 bases. The CDR3 sequence is CASSLQGNSEKLFF. In DNA, the CDR3 is TGTGCCAGCAGCTTACAGGGCAACTCTGAAAAACTGTTTTTT. The complete variable domain, with remaining parts taken from reference TRBV5-6 and TRBJ1-4, reads DAGVTQSPTHLIKTRGQQVTLRCSPKSGHDTVSWYQQALGQGPQFIFQYYEEEERQRGNFPDRFSGHQFPNYSSELNVNALLLGDSALYLCASSLQGNSEKLFFGSGTQLSVL.

The rearrangement uses TRBV28 and TRBJ2-5, with D maybe TRBD1 (9 bases). The V gene's germline CDR1 is MDHEN and CDR2 SYDVKM. The CDR3 extends over 15 amino acids. Trimming stripped 4 bases from V and 6 bases from J, with 18 bases between. DNA for the CDR3: TGTGCCAGCAGTTCGGGAGGGACAGGGAGACAGACCCAGTACTTC. It is translated as CASSSGGTGRQTQYF.

J is TRBJ2-3 and V is TRBV2, with D perhaps matching TRBD2 (7 bases). V was shortened by 6 bases and J by 1 base, with 11 bases between the two germline ends. This CDR3 region has 14 residues. CDR1 and CDR2 (germline): SNHLY, FYNNEI. In DNA form, the CDR3 reads TGTGCCAGCAGGGCGGGGGCTGGCACAGATACGCAGTATTTT. Protein sequence: CASRAGAGTDTQYF.

The J gene is TRBJ2-1, the V gene TRBV28; 7 positions agree with TRBD2. Per germline, CDR1 MDHEN and CDR2 SYDVKM. This CDR3 spans 17 amino acids. The V and J ends lost 3 bases and 2 bases, in that order; junction bases with no gene match: 10. The CDR3 nucleotides are TGTGCCAGCAGTTTCGATGAGATAGCGGGCACCTACAATGAGCAGTTCTTC. Translating it yields CASSFDEIAGTYNEQFF.

V is TRBV9 and J is TRBJ2-5; 8 nucleotides agree with TRBD2. Trimming removed 3 bases from V and 5 bases from J; junction bases left unmatched: 0. In germline, CDR1 is SGDLS, CDR2 YYNGEE. This CDR3 comprises 12 residues. CDR3 residues: CASSERGETQYF. In nucleotides, the CDR3 is TGTGCCAGCAGCGAGCGGGGGGAGACCCAGTACTTC.

The rearrangement joins TRBV28 to TRBJ2-1; no reliable D call. Trimming cost V 10 bases and J 4 bases, with 17 bases left between them. This CDR3 has 14 amino acids. Germline V gene lookup returns CDR1 MDHEN and CDR2 SYDVKM. CDR3 coding DNA: TGTGCCACCAGGCAGCGCGTTAATTACAATGAGCAGTTCTTC. It yields the protein CATRQRVNYNEQFF.

The chain recombines TRBV7-6 with TRBJ2-2, with 12 bases matching TRBD2. Germline-derived CDR1 and CDR2 are SGHVS and FNYEAQ. V lost 2 bases and J lost 1; bases outside the gene matches: 2. This CDR3 has 17 amino acids. The CDR3, as DNA: TGTGCCAGCAGCTTACTAGCGGGGGGGATGAACACCGGGGAGCTGTTTTTT. This codes for CASSLLAGGMNTGELFF.

V gene TRBV5-4 combines with J gene TRBJ1-4; D is perhaps TRBD1 (5 bases). Trimming pared 3 bases from V and 0 bases from J, leaving 15 bases between. Germline V gene sequence: CDR1 SGHNT, CDR2 YYREEE (reference sequence). The CDR3 extends over 17 amino acids. This chain's CDR3 is CASSSKQGSTTNEKLFF. CDR3 sequence (DNA): TGTGCCAGCAGCTCCAAGCAGGGATCTACAACTAATGAAAAACTGTTTTTT.